Below, 7 T cell receptor beta chains from the same sample are listed, as sequenced in a study of blood T cell repertoires in COVID-19. Using immunoSEQ multiplex PCR, the repertoire was profiled, and TCRdb retains in-frame clones only, with some absent. This sample yields about 220,000 clones, of which 82% are seen a single time; under 3.5% belongs to the top ten. Sequencing input: PBMCs or T cells enriched from blood (not recorded which). The receptors derive from a woman aged 55 to 70 who had recovered from COVID-19.

The V and J genes are TRBV11-3 and TRBJ2-2, with D possibly being TRBD2 (6 bases). CDR3 length: 14 residues. Germline V gene lookup returns CDR1 SGHNT and CDR2 YENEEA. The V end was cut by 3 bases, the J end by 5 bases, with 10 bases between. The CDR3 coding sequence is TGTGCCAGCAGCTTTACTAGCTCAACCGGGGAGCTGTTTTTT. This codes for CASSFTSSTGELFF.

The chain couples TRBV4-1 to TRBJ1-2, with 8 bases matching TRBD1. The CDR3 is 14 residues long. CDR1 and CDR2 from the germline V gene are MGHRA and YSYEKL. J lost 4 bases, V lost 7 bases, and 8 bases had no gene match. CDR3 nucleotides: TGCGCCAGCAATGCAGGGGACAGGTCCTATGGCTACACCTTC. This gives the protein CASNAGDRSYGYTF.

The chain couples TRBV27 to TRBJ2-3; 9 bases match TRBD1. Germline trimming cut 0 bases from V and 5 bases from J; bases unmatched to any gene: 6. Germline V gives CDR1 MNHEY, CDR2 SMNVEV (reference sequence). There are 16 residues in the CDR3. For the CDR3, the DNA is TGTGCCAGCAGTTTATCGGGGACAGGGCGGGGAGATACGCAGTATTTT. Translating it yields CASSLSGTGRGDTQYF.

This clone showed up many times. The genes are TRBV6-1 and TRBJ1-5, with D perhaps TRBD1 (6 bases). Germline V CDR1 and CDR2: MNHNS, SASEGT. This CDR3 is 14 amino acids long. V lost 6 bases to trimming and J lost 1 base, with 10 bases between them. The CDR3 bases are TGTGCCAGCAGGGATGGGGGCAGCAATCAGCCCCAGCATTTT. It translates to CASRDGGSNQPQHF.

This chain uses TRBV21-1 with TRBJ2-5; the tabulated D call, TRBD1, remains unverified against the DNA. TRBV21-1 is annotated as a pseudogene. The CDR3 runs 12 residues. This CDR3 is CAVQGLTETQYF. CDR3 DNA: TGTGCCGTACAGGGCCTTACGGAGACCCAGTACTTC.

The rearrangement joins TRBV6-5 to TRBJ1-4; perhaps TRBD1 as D (6 bases). The CDR3 spans 16 residues. V gave up 0 bases and J gave up 0 bases, with 8 bases separating them. CDR1 and CDR2 from the germline V gene are MNHEY and SVGAGI. CDR3: CASSYSSGATNEKLFF. CDR3 in DNA: TGTGCCAGCAGTTACTCGTCAGGGGCAACTAATGAAAAACTGTTTTTT.

The CDR3 reads CASTSIDTYTEAFF. The CDR3 nucleotides are TGTGCCAGCACTTCAATAGACACTTACACTGAAGCTTTCTTT. The chain couples TRBV28 to TRBJ1-1, with unresolved D. The germline V gene encodes CDR1 MDHEN and CDR2 SYDVKM. Trimming cost V 7 bases and J 3 bases, with 15 bases left between them. The CDR3 covers 14 residues.